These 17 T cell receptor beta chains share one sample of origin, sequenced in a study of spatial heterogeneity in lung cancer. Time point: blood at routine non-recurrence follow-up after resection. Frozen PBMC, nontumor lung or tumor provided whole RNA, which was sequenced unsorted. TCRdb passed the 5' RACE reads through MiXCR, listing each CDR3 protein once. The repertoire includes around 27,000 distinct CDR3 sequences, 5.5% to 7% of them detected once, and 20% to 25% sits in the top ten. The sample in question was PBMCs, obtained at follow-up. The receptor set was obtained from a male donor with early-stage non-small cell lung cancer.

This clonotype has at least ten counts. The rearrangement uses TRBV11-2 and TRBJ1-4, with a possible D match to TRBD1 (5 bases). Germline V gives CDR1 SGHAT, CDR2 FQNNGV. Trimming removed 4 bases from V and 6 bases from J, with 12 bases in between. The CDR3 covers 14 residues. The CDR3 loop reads CASSYAGSYEKLFF. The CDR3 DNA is TGTGCCAGCAGCTACGCAGGGTCCTATGAAAAACTGTTTTTT.

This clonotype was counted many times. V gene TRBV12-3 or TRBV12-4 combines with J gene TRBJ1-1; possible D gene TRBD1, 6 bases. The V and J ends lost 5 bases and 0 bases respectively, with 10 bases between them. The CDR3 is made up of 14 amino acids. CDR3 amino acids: CASSPGHLNTEAFF. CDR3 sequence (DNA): TGTGCCAGCAGTCCGGGACATCTGAACACTGAAGCTTTCTTT.

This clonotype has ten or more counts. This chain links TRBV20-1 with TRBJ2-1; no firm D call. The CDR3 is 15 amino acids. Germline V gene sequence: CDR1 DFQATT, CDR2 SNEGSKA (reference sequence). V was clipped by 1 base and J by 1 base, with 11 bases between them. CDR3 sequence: CSARGSRRSYNEQFF. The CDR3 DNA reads TGCAGTGCTAGAGGGTCCCGGCGGTCCTACAATGAGCAGTTCTTC.

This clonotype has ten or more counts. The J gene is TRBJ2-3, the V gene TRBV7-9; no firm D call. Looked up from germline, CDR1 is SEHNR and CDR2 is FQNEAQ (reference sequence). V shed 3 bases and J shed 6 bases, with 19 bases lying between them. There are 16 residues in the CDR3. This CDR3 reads CASSLPRGIRRDTQYF. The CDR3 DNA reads TGTGCCAGCAGCTTGCCCCGCGGAATCAGGCGCGATACGCAGTATTTT.

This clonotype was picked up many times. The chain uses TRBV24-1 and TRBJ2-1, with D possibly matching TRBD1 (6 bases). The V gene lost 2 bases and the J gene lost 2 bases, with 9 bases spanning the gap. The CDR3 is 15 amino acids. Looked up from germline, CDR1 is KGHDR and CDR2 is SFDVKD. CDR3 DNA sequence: TGTGCCACCAGTGATTCGCAGGGGCCCTACAATGAGCAGTTCTTC. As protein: CATSDSQGPYNEQFF.

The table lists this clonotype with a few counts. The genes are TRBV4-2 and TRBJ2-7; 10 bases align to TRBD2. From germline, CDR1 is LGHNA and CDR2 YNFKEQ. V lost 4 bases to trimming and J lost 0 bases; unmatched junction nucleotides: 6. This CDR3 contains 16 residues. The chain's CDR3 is CASSRSGTSDSYEQYF. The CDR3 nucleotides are TGTGCCAGCAGCCGATCCGGGACTAGCGACTCCTACGAGCAGTACTTC.

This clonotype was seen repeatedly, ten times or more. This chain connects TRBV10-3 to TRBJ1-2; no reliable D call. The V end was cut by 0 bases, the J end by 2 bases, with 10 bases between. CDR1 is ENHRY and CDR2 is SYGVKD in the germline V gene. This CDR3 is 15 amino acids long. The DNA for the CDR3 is TGTGCCATCAGTGAGTCATCGGGAGAGAACTATGGCTACACCTTC. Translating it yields CAISESSGENYGYTF.

CDR3 DNA sequence: TGTGCCAGCAGCTTAGCGCAGGGTTCGTATAGCAATCAGCCCCAGCATTTT. It translates to CASSLAQGSYSNQPQHF. The chain recombines TRBV7-2 with TRBJ1-5; a possible D gene is TRBD1 (5 bases). The CDR3 has 17 amino acids. V gave up 0 bases and J gave up 0 bases, with 12 bases separating them. From germline, CDR1 is SGHTA and CDR2 FQGNSA.

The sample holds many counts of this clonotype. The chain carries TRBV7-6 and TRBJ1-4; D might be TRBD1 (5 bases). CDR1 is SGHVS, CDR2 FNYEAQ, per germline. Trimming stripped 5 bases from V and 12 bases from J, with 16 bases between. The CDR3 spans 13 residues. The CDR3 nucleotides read TGTGCCAGCAGCCCGATGTCAGGGCTAGAACTGTTTTTT. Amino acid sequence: CASSPMSGLELFF. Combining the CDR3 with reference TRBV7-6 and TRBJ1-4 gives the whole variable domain GAGVSQSPRYKVTKRGQDVALRCDPISGHVSLYWYRQALGQGPEFLTYFNYEAQQDKSGLPNDRFSAERPEGSISTLTIQRTEQRDSAMYRCASSPMSGLELFFGSGTQLSVL.

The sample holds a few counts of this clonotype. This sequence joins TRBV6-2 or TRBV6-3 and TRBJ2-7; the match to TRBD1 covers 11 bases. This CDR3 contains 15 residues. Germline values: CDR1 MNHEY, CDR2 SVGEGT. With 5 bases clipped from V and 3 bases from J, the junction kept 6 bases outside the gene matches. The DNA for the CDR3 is TGTGCCAGCAGTACCTCCGGGACAGGGGGCTACGAGCAGTACGTC. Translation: CASSTSGTGGYEQYV.

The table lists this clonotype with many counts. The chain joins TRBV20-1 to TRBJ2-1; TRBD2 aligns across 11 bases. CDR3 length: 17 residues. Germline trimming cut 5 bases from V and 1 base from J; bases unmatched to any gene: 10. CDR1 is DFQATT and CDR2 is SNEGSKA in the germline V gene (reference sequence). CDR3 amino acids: CSAFSSLAGESYNEQFF. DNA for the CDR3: TGCAGTGCTTTTTCCTCACTAGCGGGAGAGTCCTACAATGAGCAGTTCTTC.

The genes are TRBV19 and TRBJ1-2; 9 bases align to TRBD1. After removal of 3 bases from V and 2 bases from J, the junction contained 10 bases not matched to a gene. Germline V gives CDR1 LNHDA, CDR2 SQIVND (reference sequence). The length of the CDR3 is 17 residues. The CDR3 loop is CASSMPGQGFINYGYTF. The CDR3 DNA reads TGTGCCAGTAGTATGCCTGGACAGGGGTTCATAAACTATGGCTACACCTTC.

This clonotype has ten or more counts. The CDR3 protein is CASSGGANVLTF. The DNA for the CDR3 is TGTGCCAGCAGTGGGGGGGCCAACGTCCTGACTTTC. The chain joins TRBV2 to TRBJ2-6; D is uncertain. The germline V gene has CDR1 SNHLY and CDR2 FYNNEI. The ends were cut back, 4 bases at V and 4 bases at J, with 2 bases in the middle. This CDR3 region has 12 residues.

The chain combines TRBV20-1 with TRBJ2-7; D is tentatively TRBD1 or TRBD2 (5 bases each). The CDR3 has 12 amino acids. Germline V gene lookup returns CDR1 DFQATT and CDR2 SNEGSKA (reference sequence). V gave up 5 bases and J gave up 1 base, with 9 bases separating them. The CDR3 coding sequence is TGCAGTGCTTGGGACGATTCCTACGAGCAGTACTTC. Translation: CSAWDDSYEQYF.

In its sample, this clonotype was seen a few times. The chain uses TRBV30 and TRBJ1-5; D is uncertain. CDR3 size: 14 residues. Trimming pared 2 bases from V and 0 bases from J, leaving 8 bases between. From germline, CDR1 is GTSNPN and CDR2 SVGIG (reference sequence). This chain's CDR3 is CAWSTDGSNQPQHF. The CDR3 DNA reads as TGTGCCTGGAGTACTGACGGTAGCAATCAGCCCCAGCATTTT. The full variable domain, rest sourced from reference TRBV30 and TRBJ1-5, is SQTIHQWPATLVQPVGSPLSLECTVEGTSNPNLYWYRQAAGRGLQLLFYSVGIGQISSEVPQNLSASRPQDRQFILSSKKLLLSDSGFYLCAWSTDGSNQPQHFGDGTRLSIL.

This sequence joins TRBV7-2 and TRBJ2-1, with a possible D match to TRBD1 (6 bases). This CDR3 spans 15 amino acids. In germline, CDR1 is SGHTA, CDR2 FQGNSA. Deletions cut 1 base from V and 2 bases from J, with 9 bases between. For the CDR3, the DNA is TGTGCCAGCAGCTTAGACAGGGACCCCTACAATGAGCAGTTCTTC. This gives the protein CASSLDRDPYNEQFF. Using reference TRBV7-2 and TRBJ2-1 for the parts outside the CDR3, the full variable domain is GAGVSQSPSNKVTEKGKDVELRCDPISGHTALYWYRQSLGQGLEFLIYFQGNSAPDKSGLPSDRFSAERTGGSVSTLTIQRTQQEDSAVYLCASSLDRDPYNEQFFGPGTRLTVL.

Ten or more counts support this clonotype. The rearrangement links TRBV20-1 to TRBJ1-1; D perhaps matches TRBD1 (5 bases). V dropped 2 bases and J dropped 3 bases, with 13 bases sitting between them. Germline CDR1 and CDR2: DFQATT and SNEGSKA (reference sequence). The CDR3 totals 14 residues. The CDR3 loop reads CSARKGGTDTEAFF. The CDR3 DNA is TGCAGTGCTAGAAAGGGAGGGACGGACACTGAAGCTTTCTTT.